The 32 T cell receptor beta chains below were found in one sample sequenced in a study of T cells in Graves' hyperthyroidism and ophthalmopathy. TCR beta CDR3 regions were amplified from RNA. Primed by the HTBI set, a first-round RT-PCR was run on the TCR CDR3. TCRdb fed the multiplex PCR reads into MiXCR, producing one record per CDR3 protein. Here the sample spans some 620,000 distinct CDR3 sequences, 15% to 20% being singletons. The sample taken for sequencing was blood. Every receptor here comes from a woman in her 30s with Graves' hyperthyroidism.

A few counts support this clonotype. This chain joins TRBV27 and TRBJ1-2, with 12 bases fitting TRBD1. The CDR3 has 19 amino acids. Losses at the gene ends were 7 bases for V and 1 base for J; bases not matched to a gene: 16. Per the germline V gene, CDR1 is MNHEY and CDR2 is SMNVEV (reference sequence). CDR3 amino acids: CASTKTTGTGGEFNYGYTF. CDR3 DNA sequence: TGTGCCAGCACAAAAACAACCGGGACAGGGGGCGAATTTAACTATGGCTACACCTTC.

This chain connects TRBV5-1 to TRBJ2-5; D is undetermined. The germline V and J ends were trimmed by 7 bases and 5 bases, with 24 bases remaining between them. The CDR3 runs 16 residues. Germline CDR1 SGHRS, CDR2 YFSETQ. The CDR3 nucleotides read TGCGCCAGCGGATTATACTACAGACGAATCCGGGAGACCCAGTACTTC. This translates into CASGLYYRRIRETQYF. Looking up the rest from reference TRBV5-1 and TRBJ2-5 gives the full variable domain: KAGVTQTPRYLIKTRGQQVTLSCSPISGHRSVSWYQQTPGQGLQFLFEYFSETQRNKGNFPGRFSGRQFSNSRSEMNVSTLELGDSALYLCASGLYYRRIRETQYFGPGTRLLVL.

Worth noting for this clonotype: A much larger clone is a single base away; this may be a read error. The chain has TRBV3-1 and TRBJ2-5; TRBD2 matches at 8 bases. The CDR3 runs 14 residues. Per the germline V gene, CDR1 is LGHDT and CDR2 is YNNKEL (reference sequence). V lost 4 bases and J lost 3; bases outside the gene matches: 4. The CDR3 loop is CASSRPAGEETQYF. For the CDR3, the DNA is TGTGCCAGCAGCCGACCAGCGGGGGAAGAGACCCAGTACTTC.

The chain recombines TRBV20-1 with TRBJ1-5, with a weak D call TRBD1 (5 bases). The germline V and J ends were trimmed by 1 base and 0 bases, with 7 bases remaining between them. This CDR3 comprises 14 residues. CDR1 DFQATT and CDR2 SNEGSKA come from the germline V gene (reference sequence). Written as DNA, the CDR3 is TGCAGTGCTAGAGGGGGGAATAGCAATCAGCCCCAGCATTTT. Its protein product is CSARGGNSNQPQHF.

V is TRBV20-1 and J is TRBJ2-1, with 9 nucleotides matching TRBD1. Trimming cost V 3 bases and J 8 bases; bases outside gene matches: 11. From germline, CDR1 is DFQATT and CDR2 SNEGSKA (reference sequence). The CDR3 runs to 15 residues. The CDR3 bases are TGCAGTGCTAGGAAGGGGGAGGGGACAGGGCATGAGCAGTTCTTC. Translated: CSARKGEGTGHEQFF.

The gene calls are TRBV9 and TRBJ2-7; the match to TRBD2 covers 7 bases. Trimming took 0 bases from V and 6 from J; bases not matched to a gene: 3. Looked up from germline, CDR1 is SGDLS and CDR2 is YYNGEE. The CDR3 covers 13 residues. The DNA of the CDR3 is TGTGCCAGCAGCGTAGTTGGGGGGGGCGAGCAGTACTTC. Encoded protein: CASSVVGGGEQYF.

This clonotype was observed many times. V gene TRBV28 combines with J gene TRBJ1-2, with 12 bases fitting TRBD1. This CDR3 has 16 residues. Germline assignment: CDR1 MDHEN and CDR2 SYDVKM. The V segment lost 5 bases and the J segment 5 bases; nucleotides outside the gene matches: 9. Here the CDR3 reads CASSLTRDRGHYGYTF. Written as DNA, the CDR3 is TGTGCCAGCAGTCTCACCAGGGACAGGGGGCATTATGGCTACACCTTC.

This clonotype has at least ten counts. V gene TRBV28 combines with J gene TRBJ1-2, with unresolved D. This CDR3 region has 10 residues. Germline CDR1 and CDR2: MDHEN and SYDVKM. The ends were cut back, 6 bases at V and 8 bases at J, with 7 bases in the middle. The CDR3 DNA reads as TGTGCCAGCAGAAATAAAGGCTACACCTTC. As protein: CASRNKGYTF.

The chain carries TRBV6-1 and TRBJ2-4, with D tentatively TRBD2 (5 bases). The ends were cut back, 5 bases at V and 8 bases at J, with 13 bases in the middle. CDR1 is MNHNS, CDR2 SASEGT, per germline. The CDR3 totals 13 residues. CDR3 in amino acids: CASSIIASDIQYF. The CDR3 nucleotides are TGTGCCAGCAGTATAATAGCGTCTGACATTCAGTACTTC.

At least ten counts were recorded for this clonotype. The chain has TRBV20-1 and TRBJ2-5; 9 positions agree with TRBD2. CDR1 is DFQATT, CDR2 SNEGSKA, per germline (reference sequence). This CDR3 has 16 residues. V shed 3 bases and J 3 bases; nucleotides not matched to a gene: 11. Here the CDR3 reads CSARPIRPSGKETQYF. The CDR3 coding sequence is TGCAGTGCTAGGCCGATACGTCCTAGCGGGAAAGAGACCCAGTACTTC.

This clonotype occurred many times. V gene TRBV12-3 or TRBV12-4 combines with J gene TRBJ2-7; TRBD2 aligns across 9 bases. CDR3 length equals 15 residues. J gave up 1 base and V 3 bases, and 4 bases lay outside the gene matches. As DNA, the CDR3 is TGTGCCAGCAGTTTTGGAGCGGGGGGTTCCTACGAGCAGTACTTC. Its protein is CASSFGAGGSYEQYF.

The V gene is TRBV28, the J gene TRBJ2-6; 7 nucleotides match TRBD2. The J segment lost 0 bases and the V segment lost 8 bases, leaving 10 bases of the junction unmatched. The CDR3 is made up of 17 amino acids. The germline V gene encodes CDR1 MDHEN and CDR2 SYDVKM. CDR3 residues: CASGRGVSLSGANVLTF. The CDR3 DNA reads as TGTGCCAGCGGGAGGGGAGTCTCCCTCTCTGGGGCCAACGTCCTGACTTTC.

This chain uses TRBV7-6 with TRBJ1-4; TRBD1 agrees at 9 bases. V gave up 5 bases and J gave up 0 bases; unmatched junction bases: 4. This CDR3 has 16 amino acids. CDR1 is SGHVS and CDR2 is FNYEAQ in the germline V gene. This CDR3 reads CASSQGQGATNEKLFF. The CDR3 coding sequence is TGTGCCAGCAGCCAGGGACAGGGTGCAACTAATGAAAAACTGTTTTTT.

This clonotype was seen many times. The V call is TRBV12-3 or TRBV12-4, the J call TRBJ2-7; 11 bases are shared with TRBD1. Trimming cost V 3 bases and J 3 bases; bases outside gene matches: 1. The CDR3 loop spans 14 amino acids. The CDR3 coding sequence is TGTGCCAGCAGTTTTGGGACAGGGGGCTACGAGCAGTACTTC. As protein: CASSFGTGGYEQYF.

The gene calls are TRBV30 and TRBJ2-7; TRBD2 matches 7 bases. Germline-derived CDR1 and CDR2 are GTSNPN and SVGIG (reference sequence). The CDR3 is 12 amino acids. V dropped 5 bases and J dropped 6; count of bases not matched to a gene: 7. CDR3: CAWGRLAGEQYF. CDR3 nucleotides: TGTGCCTGGGGGAGACTAGCTGGCGAGCAGTACTTC.

The chain joins TRBV24-1 to TRBJ1-2; D gene uncertain. The CDR3 is 12 amino acids. Trimming took 4 bases from V and 2 from J, leaving 4 bases between them. Looked up from germline, CDR1 is KGHDR and CDR2 is SFDVKD. CDR3: CATSEGNYGYTF. CDR3 sequence (DNA): TGTGCCACCAGTGAGGGAAACTATGGCTACACCTTC.

This clonotype was recorded at least ten times. This chain links TRBV27 with TRBJ2-3; 7 bases are shared with TRBD1. V dropped 5 bases and J dropped 4; count of bases not matched to a gene: 6. The V gene's germline CDR1 is MNHEY and CDR2 SMNVEV (reference sequence). This CDR3 spans 14 amino acids. Here the CDR3 reads CASSRTGVPDTQYF. DNA for the CDR3: TGTGCCAGCAGTCGGACAGGCGTCCCAGATACGCAGTATTTT.

The gene calls are TRBV25-1 and TRBJ2-7; the match to TRBD2 covers 9 bases. This CDR3 contains 13 residues. J lost 7 bases, V lost 3 bases, and 4 bases had no gene match. Germline CDR1 MGHDK, CDR2 SYGVNS. DNA for the CDR3: TGTGCCAGCAGTGACAGCGGGAGGTCTGAGCAGTACTTC. Its translation is CASSDSGRSEQYF.

This clonotype was picked up a small number of times. V is TRBV20-1 and J is TRBJ1-4; 7 bases line up with TRBD1. V lost 4 bases to trimming and J lost 5 bases; unmatched junction nucleotides: 19. The CDR3 is 18 amino acids. Germline CDR1 reads DFQATT; CDR2 reads SNEGSKA (reference sequence). CDR3 loop: CSANRGTGALHGNEKLFF. Here the CDR3 DNA reads TGCAGTGCTAATCGCGGAACAGGGGCACTCCACGGGAATGAAAAACTGTTTTTT.

This chain joins TRBV4-1 and TRBJ2-7; D may be TRBD2 (7 bases). The CDR3 runs to 15 residues. The germline V and J ends were trimmed by 4 bases and 0 bases, with 13 bases remaining between them. Germline values: CDR1 MGHRA, CDR2 YSYEKL. CDR3 in amino acids: CASSPGASGSYEQYF. CDR3 bases: TGCGCCAGCAGCCCGGGGGCTAGCGGCTCCTACGAGCAGTACTTC.

A few counts support this clonotype. This chain links TRBV6-2 or TRBV6-3 with TRBJ2-7; D perhaps matches TRBD2 (6 bases). The CDR3 runs to 15 residues. Deletions cut 2 bases from V and 4 bases from J, with 15 bases between. CDR1 MNHEY and CDR2 SVGEGT come from the germline V gene. CDR3 DNA sequence: TGTGCCAGCAGTTACGCTCCGGGAGAGCAATACGAGCAGTACTTC. Its translation is CASSYAPGEQYEQYF.

In this sample, this clonotype turned up many times. V usage is TRBV18 and J usage is TRBJ1-1; D not resolved. V lost 2 bases, J lost 3 bases, and 10 bases lay in between. CDR1 KGHSH and CDR2 LQKENI come from the germline V gene. This CDR3 has 14 amino acids. The CDR3 coding sequence is TGTGCCAGCTCACCAGATCGGATAGACACTGAAGCTTTCTTT. It translates to CASSPDRIDTEAFF. Full variable domain (missing parts from reference TRBV18 and TRBJ1-1): NAGVMQNPRHLVRRRGQEARLRCSPMKGHSHVYWYRQLPEEGLKFMVYLQKENIIDESGMPKERFSAEFPKEGPSILRIQQVVRGDSAAYFCASSPDRIDTEAFFGQGTRLTVV.

The gene calls are TRBV20-1 and TRBJ2-6; weak D call: TRBD2 (6 bases). Germline V lookup: CDR1 DFQATT, CDR2 SNEGSKA (reference sequence). The CDR3 runs to 16 residues. Trimming cost V 0 bases and J 2 bases, with 11 bases left between them. CDR3 amino acids: CSARDAGGTGANVLTF. The CDR3, as DNA: TGCAGTGCTAGAGATGCTGGGGGGACTGGGGCCAACGTCCTGACTTTC.

A remark on this clonotype: One base away lies a much larger clone, so this may be a sequencing read error. CDR3 DNA sequence: TGTGCCAGCTCCGATAGCGGGACGACTCTTTCCGAGCGGTACTTC. Translation gives CASSDSGTTLSERYF. The genes are TRBV6-2 or TRBV6-3 and TRBJ2-7, with 8 bases fitting TRBD2. Germline CDR1 reads MNHEY; CDR2 reads SVGEGT. The CDR3 consists of 15 residues.

This clonotype was detected only a few times. The chain recombines TRBV18 with TRBJ2-7; 8 nucleotides line up with TRBD1. CDR3 size: 15 residues. CDR1 is KGHSH, CDR2 LQKENI, per germline. Unmatched junction bases numbered 6, after V lost 3 bases and J lost 2 bases. Here the CDR3 reads CASSPRRDRTYEQYF. The CDR3 region has the DNA TGTGCCAGCTCACCCAGAAGGGACAGGACCTACGAGCAGTACTTC.

This clonotype was seen a handful of times. The chain combines TRBV27 with TRBJ2-4; D may correspond to TRBD1 or TRBD2 (6 bases each). Between the trimmed V and J ends, which lost 1 base and 1 base, there was a span of 17 bases. This CDR3 contains 18 residues. Per germline, CDR1 MNHEY and CDR2 SMNVEV (reference sequence). The CDR3 region has the DNA TGTGCCAGCAGTTTATATTGGCCGGGGGCGGGGGCCAAAAACATTCAGTACTTC. It codes for CASSLYWPGAGAKNIQYF.

This clonotype was picked up a small number of times. This chain links TRBV15 with TRBJ2-3; D unclear. This CDR3 spans 15 amino acids. V was clipped by 7 bases and J by 5 bases, with 19 bases between them. CDR1 and CDR2 (germline): LNHNV, YYDKDF (reference sequence). CDR3 sequence: CATNAQGKKGDTQYF. Written as DNA, the CDR3 is TGTGCCACCAACGCCCAAGGGAAAAAAGGAGATACGCAGTATTTT.

This clonotype was counted at least ten times. V is TRBV27 and J is TRBJ1-5; D gene unclear. Germline lookup yields CDR1 MNHEY and CDR2 SMNVEV (reference sequence). This CDR3 is built from 13 residues. Trimming took 7 bases from V and 5 from J, leaving 12 bases between them. In DNA form, the CDR3 reads TGTGCCAGCACTGGGTCAGTCGATCAGCCCCAGCATTTT. This translates into CASTGSVDQPQHF.

This clonotype was detected only a few times. CDR3 bases: TGTGCCAGTAGTAGAGCCTCGGTCAATCAGCCCCAGCATTTT. Translated, it gives CASSRASVNQPQHF. The chain carries TRBV19 and TRBJ1-5; D not resolved. Germline CDR1 reads LNHDA; CDR2 reads SQIVND (reference sequence). V lost 4 bases and J lost 3, with 10 bases in between. The CDR3 covers 14 residues.

Many counts were recorded for this clonotype. J is TRBJ1-1 and V is TRBV9; D unresolved. The CDR3 contains 15 residues. V shed 4 bases and J shed 0 bases, with 13 bases lying between them. Germline loops: CDR1 SGDLS, CDR2 YYNGEE. The CDR3 here is CASSSTGLMNTEAFF. The CDR3 coding sequence is TGTGCCAGCAGCTCCACGGGTCTCATGAACACTGAAGCTTTCTTT.

This clonotype was recorded a few times. V usage is TRBV5-1 and J usage is TRBJ1-5; 7 nucleotides match TRBD1. The length of the CDR3 is 15 residues. Germline CDR1 SGHRS, CDR2 YFSETQ. V shed 3 bases and J 3 bases; nucleotides not matched to a gene: 6. CDR3 residues: CASSWDSPYNQPQHF. The CDR3 DNA reads as TGCGCCAGCAGCTGGGACAGCCCGTACAATCAGCCCCAGCATTTT.

This clonotype occurred many times. The chain uses TRBV28 and TRBJ1-6, with 11 bases matching TRBD1. CDR1 is MDHEN, CDR2 SYDVKM, per germline. V dropped 5 bases and J dropped 7; count of bases not matched to a gene: 1. The CDR3 contains 14 residues. This CDR3 is CASSGDRGNSPLHF. The CDR3 DNA reads TGTGCCAGCAGTGGGGACAGGGGGAATTCACCCCTCCACTTT.